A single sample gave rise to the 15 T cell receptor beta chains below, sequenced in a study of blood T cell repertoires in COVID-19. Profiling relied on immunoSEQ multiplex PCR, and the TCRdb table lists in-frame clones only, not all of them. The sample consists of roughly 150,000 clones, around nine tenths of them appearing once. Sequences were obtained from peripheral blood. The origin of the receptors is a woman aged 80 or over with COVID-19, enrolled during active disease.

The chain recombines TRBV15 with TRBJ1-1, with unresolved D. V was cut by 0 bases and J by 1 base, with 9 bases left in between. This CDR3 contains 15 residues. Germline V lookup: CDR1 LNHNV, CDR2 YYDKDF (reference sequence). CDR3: CATSRDLLGNTEAFF. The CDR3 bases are TGTGCCACCAGCAGAGATTTACTAGGGAACACTGAAGCTTTCTTT.

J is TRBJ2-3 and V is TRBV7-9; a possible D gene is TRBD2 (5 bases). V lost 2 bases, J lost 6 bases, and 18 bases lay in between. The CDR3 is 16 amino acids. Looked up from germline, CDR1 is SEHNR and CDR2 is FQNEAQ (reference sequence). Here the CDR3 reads CASSLLAGSSRDTQYF. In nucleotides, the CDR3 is TGTGCCAGCAGCTTACTCGCGGGCAGCAGCAGGGATACGCAGTATTTT.

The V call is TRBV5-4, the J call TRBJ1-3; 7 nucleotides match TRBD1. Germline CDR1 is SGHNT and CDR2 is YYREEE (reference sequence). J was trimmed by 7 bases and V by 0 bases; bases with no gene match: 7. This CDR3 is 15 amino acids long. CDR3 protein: CASSLVSGGANTIYF. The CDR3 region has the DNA TGTGCCAGCAGCTTGGTATCAGGGGGTGCGAACACCATATATTTT.

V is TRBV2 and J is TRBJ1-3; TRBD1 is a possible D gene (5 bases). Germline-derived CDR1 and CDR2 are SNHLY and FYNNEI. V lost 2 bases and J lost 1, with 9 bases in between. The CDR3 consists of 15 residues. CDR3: CASSERGSSGNTIYF. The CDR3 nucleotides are TGTGCCAGCAGTGAAAGGGGCAGTTCTGGAAACACCATATATTTT.

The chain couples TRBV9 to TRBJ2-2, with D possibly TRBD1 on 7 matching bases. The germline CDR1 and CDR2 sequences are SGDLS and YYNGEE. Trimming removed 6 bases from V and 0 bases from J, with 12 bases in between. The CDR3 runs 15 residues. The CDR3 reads CASTAGGPNTGELFF. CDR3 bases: TGTGCCAGCACGGCAGGGGGGCCGAACACCGGGGAGCTGTTTTTT. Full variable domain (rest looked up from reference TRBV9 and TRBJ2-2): DSGVTQTPKHLITATGQRVTLRCSPRSGDLSVYWYQQSLDQGLQFLIQYYNGEERAKGNILERFSAQQFPDLHSELNLSSLELGDSALYFCASTAGGPNTGELFFGEGSRLTVL.

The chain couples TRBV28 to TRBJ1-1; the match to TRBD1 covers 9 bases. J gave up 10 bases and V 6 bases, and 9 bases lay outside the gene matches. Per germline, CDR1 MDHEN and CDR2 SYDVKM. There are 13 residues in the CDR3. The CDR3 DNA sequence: TGTGCCAGCAGCGACCGGGACAGGGAGCGAGCTTTCTTT. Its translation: CASSDRDRERAFF.

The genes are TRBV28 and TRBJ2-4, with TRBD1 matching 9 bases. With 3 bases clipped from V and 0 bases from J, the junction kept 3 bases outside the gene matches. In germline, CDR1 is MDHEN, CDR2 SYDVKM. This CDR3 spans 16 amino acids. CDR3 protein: CASSFGQGSAKNIQYF. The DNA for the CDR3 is TGTGCCAGCAGTTTCGGACAGGGGTCAGCCAAAAACATTCAGTACTTC.

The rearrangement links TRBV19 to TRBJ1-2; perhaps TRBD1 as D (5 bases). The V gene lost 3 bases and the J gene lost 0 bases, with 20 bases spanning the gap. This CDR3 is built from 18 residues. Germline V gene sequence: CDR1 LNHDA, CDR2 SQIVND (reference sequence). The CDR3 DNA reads TGTGCCAGTAGTATGAAAGACAGCGACCCGAAAACTAACTATGGCTACACCTTC. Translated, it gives CASSMKDSDPKTNYGYTF.

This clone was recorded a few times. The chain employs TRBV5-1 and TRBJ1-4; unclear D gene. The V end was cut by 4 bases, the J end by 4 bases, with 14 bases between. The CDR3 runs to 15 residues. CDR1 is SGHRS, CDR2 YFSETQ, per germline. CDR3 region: CASSPYQVDNEKLFF. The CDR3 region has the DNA TGCGCCAGCAGCCCGTACCAGGTTGATAATGAAAAACTGTTTTTT.

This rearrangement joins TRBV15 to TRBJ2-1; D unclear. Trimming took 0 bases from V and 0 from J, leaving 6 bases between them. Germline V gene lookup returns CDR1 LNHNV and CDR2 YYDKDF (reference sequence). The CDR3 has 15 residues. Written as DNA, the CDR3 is TGTGCCACCAGCAGAGATCTCTACTCCTACAATGAGCAGTTCTTC. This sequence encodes CATSRDLYSYNEQFF.

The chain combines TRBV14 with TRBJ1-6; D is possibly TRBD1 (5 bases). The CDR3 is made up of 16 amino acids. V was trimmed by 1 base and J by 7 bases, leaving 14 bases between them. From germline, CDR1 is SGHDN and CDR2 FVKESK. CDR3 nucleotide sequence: TGTGCCAGCAGCCAAGTGGCAGGGCTAGTCAATTCACCCCTCCACTTT. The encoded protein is CASSQVAGLVNSPLHF. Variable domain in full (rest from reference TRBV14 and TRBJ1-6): EAGVTQFPSHSVIEKGQTVTLRCDPISGHDNLYWYRRVMGKEIKFLLHFVKESKQDESGMPNNRFLAERTGGTYSTLKVQPAELEDSGVYFCASSQVAGLVNSPLHFGNGTRLTVT.

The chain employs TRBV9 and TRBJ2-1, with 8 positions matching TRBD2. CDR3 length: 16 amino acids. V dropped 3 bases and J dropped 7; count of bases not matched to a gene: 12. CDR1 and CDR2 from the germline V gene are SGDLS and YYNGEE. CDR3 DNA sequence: TGTGCCAGCAGCGCCACCGGGACTAGTATTGGGAATGAGCAGTTCTTC. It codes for CASSATGTSIGNEQFF. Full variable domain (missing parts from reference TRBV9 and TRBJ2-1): DSGVTQTPKHLITATGQRVTLRCSPRSGDLSVYWYQQSLDQGLQFLIQYYNGEERAKGNILERFSAQQFPDLHSELNLSSLELGDSALYFCASSATGTSIGNEQFFGPGTRLTVL.

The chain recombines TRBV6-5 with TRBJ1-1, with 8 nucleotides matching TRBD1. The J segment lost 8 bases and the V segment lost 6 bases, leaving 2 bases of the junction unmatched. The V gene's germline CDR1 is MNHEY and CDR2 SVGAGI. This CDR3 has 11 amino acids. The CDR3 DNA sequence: TGTGCCAGCAGGGGACAGGCCGAAGCTTTCTTT. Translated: CASRGQAEAFF.

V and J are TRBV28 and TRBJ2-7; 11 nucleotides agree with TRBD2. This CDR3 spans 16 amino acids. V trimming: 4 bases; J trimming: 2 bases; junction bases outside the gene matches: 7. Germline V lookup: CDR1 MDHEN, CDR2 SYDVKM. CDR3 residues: CASSSRIAGGPYEQYF. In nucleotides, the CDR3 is TGTGCCAGCAGTTCACGAATAGCGGGAGGGCCCTACGAGCAGTACTTC.

CDR3 nucleotides: TGTGCCAGCAGCCTCCAACTACAGGGAATCGAGGAGCAGTACTTC. Encoded protein: CASSLQLQGIEEQYF. V and J are TRBV7-2 and TRBJ2-7, with a tentative D call TRBD1 (6 bases). The CDR3 extends over 15 amino acids. Looked up from germline, CDR1 is SGHTA and CDR2 is FQGNSA. The V end lost 5 bases, the J end lost 7 bases, and 21 bases lay between the germline ends.